This TCR beta chain stems from a study of T cell responses to AZD1222 COVID-19 vaccine. Overall study: Some second doses came at about 4 weeks and others at about 12 weeks; these were pooled. General study findings and limits: Sampled repertoires all dated from after the peak T cell response. Baseline serology detected seropositivity in only six AZD1222 recipients.

Generated by immunoSEQ multiplex PCR, the TCRdb table keeps only in-frame clones and is missing some. The table records about 160,000 clones, approximately 91% of them present only once. Concerning this clone itself: Its antigen is unidentified.

Germline V gene data show CDR1 as SGHRS and CDR2 as YFSETQ. The CDR3 loop spans 15 amino acids. The V and J ends lost 4 bases and 5 bases, in that order; junction bases with no gene match: 3. The chain carries TRBV5-1 and TRBJ1-4; 12 bases match TRBD1. Sequencing was performed on peripheral blood, taken on day 0 of AZD1222 vaccination. The sequence was obtained from an adult in good health. The CDR3 DNA follows: TGCGCCAGCAGCCCGGGGACAGGGGGCAATGAAAAACTGTTTTTT. Protein: CASSPGTGGNEKLFF.